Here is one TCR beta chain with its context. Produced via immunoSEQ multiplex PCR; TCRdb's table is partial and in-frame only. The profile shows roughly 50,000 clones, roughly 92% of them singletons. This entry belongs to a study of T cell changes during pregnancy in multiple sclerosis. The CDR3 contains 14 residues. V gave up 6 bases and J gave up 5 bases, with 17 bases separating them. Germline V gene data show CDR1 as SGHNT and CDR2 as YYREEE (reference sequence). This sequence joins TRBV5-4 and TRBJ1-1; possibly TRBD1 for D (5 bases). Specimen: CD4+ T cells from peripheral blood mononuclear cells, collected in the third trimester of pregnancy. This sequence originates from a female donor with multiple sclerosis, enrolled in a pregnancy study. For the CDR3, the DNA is TGTGCCAGCACCGGGGGGGGGTGGGGTACTGAAGCTTTCTTT. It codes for CASTGGGWGTEAFF.